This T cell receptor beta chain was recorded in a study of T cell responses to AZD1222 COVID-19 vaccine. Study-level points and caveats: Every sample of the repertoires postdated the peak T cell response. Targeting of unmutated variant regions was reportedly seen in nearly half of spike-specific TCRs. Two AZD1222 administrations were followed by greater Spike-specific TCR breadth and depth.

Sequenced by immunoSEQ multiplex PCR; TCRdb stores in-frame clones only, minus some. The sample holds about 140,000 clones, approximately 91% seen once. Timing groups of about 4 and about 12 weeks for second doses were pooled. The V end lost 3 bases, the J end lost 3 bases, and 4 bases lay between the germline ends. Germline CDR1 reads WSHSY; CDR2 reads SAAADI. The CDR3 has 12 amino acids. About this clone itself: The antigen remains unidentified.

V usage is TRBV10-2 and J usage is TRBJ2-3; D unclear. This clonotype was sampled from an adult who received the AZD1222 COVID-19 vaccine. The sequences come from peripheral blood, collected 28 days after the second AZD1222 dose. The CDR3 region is CASSEGTDTQYF. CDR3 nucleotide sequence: TGCGCCAGCAGTGAAGGGACAGATACGCAGTATTTT.